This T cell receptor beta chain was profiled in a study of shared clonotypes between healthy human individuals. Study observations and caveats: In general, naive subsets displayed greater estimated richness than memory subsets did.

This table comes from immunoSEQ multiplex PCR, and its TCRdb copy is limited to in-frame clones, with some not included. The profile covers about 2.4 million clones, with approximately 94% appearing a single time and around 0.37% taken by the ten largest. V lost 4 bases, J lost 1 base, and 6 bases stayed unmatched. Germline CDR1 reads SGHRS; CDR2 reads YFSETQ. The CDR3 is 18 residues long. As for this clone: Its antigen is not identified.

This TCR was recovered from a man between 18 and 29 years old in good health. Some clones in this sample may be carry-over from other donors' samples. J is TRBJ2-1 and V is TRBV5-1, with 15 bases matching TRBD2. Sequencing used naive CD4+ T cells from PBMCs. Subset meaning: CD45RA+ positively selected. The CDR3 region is CASSLGTSGRLSYNEQFF. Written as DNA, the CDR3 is TGCGCCAGCAGCCTGGGGACTAGCGGGAGGTTGTCCTACAATGAGCAGTTCTTC.